A selection of T cell receptor beta chains follows, all from one sample in a study of blood T cell repertoires in COVID-19. Assay: immunoSEQ multiplex PCR; the TCRdb copy retains only in-frame clones and omits some. The table lists around 380,000 clones, approximately 87% of them singletons, with 1% to 1.5% in the top ten. The sample comprised PBMCs or T cells enriched from blood (not recorded which). The receptors here all came from a man aged 25 to 45 who had recovered from COVID-19. The CDR3 runs from the conserved cysteine through the conserved F or W. A D gene is named only where the DNA matches it firmly. Part of the rows lack a size; the others show once, few, many or a class for expanded clones.

clone size	CDR3 length	V gene	J gene	D gene	CDR3 protein	CDR3 DNA
NA	13	TRBV19	TRBJ1-5	NA	CASIGGSNQPQHF	TGTGCCAGTATCGGGGGTAGCAATCAGCCCCAGCATTTT
NA	16	TRBV2	TRBJ2-7	TRBD2	CASRALAGGFSYEQYF	TGTGCCAGCAGGGCACTAGCGGGGGGGTTCTCCTACGAGCAGTACTTC
NA	15	TRBV10-3	TRBJ2-5	TRBD1	CAISERTGVVETQYF	TGTGCCATCAGTGAAAGGACAGGGGTAGTGGAGACCCAGTACTTC
once	20	TRBV4-3	TRBJ2-1	TRBD2	CASSQDPLAGGSPRGNEQFF	TGCGCCAGCAGCCAAGATCCCCTAGCGGGGGGCTCCCCCAGGGGCAATGAGCAGTTCTTC
few	14	TRBV9	TRBJ2-7	NA	CASSVVGSSYEQYF	TGTGCCAGCAGCGTGGTGGGGAGCTCCTACGAGCAGTACTTC
NA	13	TRBV12-3/TRBV12-4	TRBJ1-1	NA	CASSLRHVTEAFF	TGTGCCAGCAGTTTAAGACACGTCACTGAAGCTTTCTTT
NA	12	TRBV12-3/TRBV12-4	TRBJ1-5	NA	CASGGLGQPQHF	TGTGCCAGCGGCGGGCTTGGTCAGCCCCAGCATTTT
NA	16	TRBV4-3	TRBJ2-1	TRBD2	CASSQSGTSGLDEQFF	TGCGCCAGCAGCCAATCCGGGACTAGCGGGTTGGATGAGCAGTTCTTC
NA	16	TRBV5-1	TRBJ2-3	TRBD2	CASSSGLAGGRDTQYF	TGCGCCAGCAGCAGTGGACTAGCGGGGGGGCGAGATACGCAGTATTTT
NA	11	TRBV2	TRBJ2-3	NA	CASREGDTQYF	TGTGCCAGCAGGGAGGGAGATACGCAGTATTTT
NA	14	TRBV6-5	TRBJ2-5	TRBD2	CASSVAGGRETQYF	TGTGCCAGCAGCGTTGCGGGGGGGCGAGAGACCCAGTACTTC
NA	15	TRBV4-3	TRBJ2-3	NA	CASSPGVGITDTQYF	TGCGCCAGCAGCCCTGGAGTGGGTATCACAGATACGCAGTATTTT
NA	16	TRBV7-9	TRBJ2-1	TRBD1	CASSLGQGNFGNEQFF	TGTGCCAGCAGCTTAGGACAGGGGAATTTTGGCAATGAGCAGTTCTTC
NA	16	TRBV7-3	TRBJ2-3	TRBD2	CASSSGSGWGADTQYF	TGTGCCAGCAGCTCTGGTAGCGGGTGGGGGGCAGATACGCAGTATTTT
NA	15	TRBV4-1	TRBJ2-5	TRBD1	CASSQDGTGVETQYF	TGCGCCAGCAGCCAAGATGGAACAGGGGTAGAGACCCAGTACTTC
NA	15	TRBV5-6	TRBJ2-7	NA	CASSLATGGPYEQYF	TGTGCCAGCAGCTTGGCAACAGGAGGGCCCTACGAGCAGTACTTC
NA	15	TRBV10-3	TRBJ2-7	NA	CAISESGSFSYEQYF	TGTGCCATCAGTGAGTCGGGCAGTTTCTCCTACGAGCAGTACTTC
NA	15	TRBV7-2	TRBJ2-2	TRBD1	CASSPRDRITGELFF	TGTGCCAGCAGCCCCCGGGACAGAATCACCGGGGAGCTGTTTTTT
once	17	TRBV18	TRBJ1-2	TRBD1	CASSPQLSGTANYGYTF	TGTGCCAGCTCACCACAGCTCTCCGGGACAGCTAACTATGGCTACACCTTC
NA	14	TRBV6-5	TRBJ1-1	NA	CASSYSNGGLEAFF	TGTGCCAGCAGTTACTCGAACGGGGGTCTTGAAGCTTTCTTT
NA	13	TRBV25-1	TRBJ1-2	NA	CASSDDRNYGYTF	TGTGCCAGCAGTGACGACAGGAACTATGGCTACACCTTC
NA	14	TRBV7-9	TRBJ2-1	NA	CASRGRTSSGEQFF	TGTGCCAGCAGAGGACGCACTAGCTCCGGTGAGCAGTTCTTC
NA	12	TRBV3-1/TRBV3-2	TRBJ2-7	NA	CASSRGGHEQYF	TGTGCCAGCAGCAGGGGGGGCCACGAGCAGTACTTC
NA	17	TRBV4-2	TRBJ2-3	TRBD2	CASWGSGGLFSTDTQYF	TGTGCCAGCTGGGGGAGCGGGGGCCTCTTTTCCACAGATACGCAGTATTTT
NA	15	TRBV5-5	TRBJ2-5	NA	CASSWGESDGETQYF	TGTGCCAGCAGTTGGGGGGAGTCGGATGGGGAGACCCAGTACTTC
NA	15	TRBV7-3	TRBJ2-5	NA	CASSQSGQNQETQYF	TGTGCCAGCAGCCAAAGTGGACAGAACCAAGAGACCCAGTACTTC
few	14	TRBV25-1	TRBJ2-2	NA	CASSRTRGLGELFF	TGTGCCAGCAGCCGAACCAGAGGTTTGGGGGAGCTGTTTTTT
NA	16	TRBV4-1	TRBJ1-4	TRBD1	CASSQDEGAANEKLFF	TGCGCCAGCAGCCAAGATGAGGGGGCTGCTAATGAAAAACTGTTTTTT
NA	13	TRBV5-4	TRBJ2-1	NA	CASSERYGATQFF	TGTGCCAGCAGCGAACGCTACGGAGCCACACAGTTCTTC
NA	15	TRBV5-4	TRBJ2-1	TRBD1	CASSTGTVSYNEQFF	TGTGCCAGCAGCACAGGGACAGTCTCCTACAATGAGCAGTTCTTC
NA	13	TRBV6-2/TRBV6-3	TRBJ2-7	NA	CASSSGAPYEQYF	TGTGCCAGCAGTTCAGGGGCACCCTACGAGCAGTACTTC
NA	14	TRBV5-1	TRBJ2-2	NA	CASSATVNTGELFF	TGCGCCAGCAGCGCGACAGTTAACACCGGGGAGCTGTTTTTT
NA	15	TRBV5-6	TRBJ2-1	NA	CASSLGSYSGNEQFF	TGTGCCAGCAGCTTGGGCTCCTACTCGGGAAATGAGCAGTTCTTC
NA	15	TRBV29-1	TRBJ2-1	NA	CSVEGQVGFNIEQFF	TGCAGCGTTGAAGGGCAGGTCGGATTCAACATTGAGCAGTTCTTC
NA	13	TRBV6-5	TRBJ1-1	NA	CASSLGRGTEAFF	TGTGCCAGCTCCTTGGGAAGGGGCACTGAAGCTTTCTTT
NA	18	TRBV18	TRBJ1-6	TRBD1	CASSLRTGMTTSFSPLHF	TGTGCCAGCTCACTACGGACAGGGATGACCACCTCATTTTCACCCCTCCACTTT
NA	16	TRBV18	TRBJ1-2	NA	CASSPISGQSNYGYTF	TGTGCCAGCTCACCGATTTCGGGACAATCTAACTATGGCTACACCTTC
NA	17	TRBV4-3	TRBJ1-5	NA	CASSQDLGRLNGQPQHF	TGCGCCAGCAGCCAAGATCTGGGGAGACTCAATGGGCAGCCCCAGCATTTT
NA	13	TRBV29-1	TRBJ1-2	TRBD1	CSVDSDRENGYTF	TGCAGCGTTGACTCGGACAGGGAGAATGGCTACACCTTC
NA	11	TRBV19	TRBJ1-2	TRBD1	CASLDRGGYTF	TGTGCCAGTCTGGACAGGGGGGGCTACACCTTC
once	14	TRBV5-1	TRBJ2-7	NA	CASSRGTENYEQYF	TGCGCCAGCAGCCGGGGAACAGAAAACTACGAGCAGTACTTC
NA	13	TRBV7-8	TRBJ2-7	TRBD1	CASSPPGQDEQYF	TGTGCCAGCAGCCCGCCGGGACAGGACGAGCAGTACTTC
NA	19	TRBV23-1	TRBJ1-2	TRBD1	CASSRLPGQGPDANYGYTF	TGCGCCAGCAGTCGATTACCGGGACAGGGGCCCGATGCTAACTATGGCTACACCTTC
NA	16	TRBV3-1/TRBV3-2	TRBJ1-5	NA	CASSQVRWGVGQPQHF	TGTGCCAGCAGCCAAGTTAGGTGGGGCGTTGGTCAGCCCCAGCATTTT
NA	14	TRBV18	TRBJ2-7	TRBD2	CASSQGLAGYEQYF	TGTGCCAGCTCACAGGGACTAGCGGGCTACGAGCAGTACTTC
few	15	TRBV9	TRBJ1-1	NA	CASSPKATMNTEAFF	TGTGCCAGCAGTCCGAAAGCGACCATGAACACTGAAGCTTTCTTT
NA	15	TRBV5-1	TRBJ1-2	NA	CASSLGLSRDYGYTF	TGCGCCAGCAGCTTGGGGCTCTCCAGGGACTATGGCTACACCTTC